The 20 T cell receptor beta chains reported below all come from one sample, sequenced in a study of a mutant IDH1 vaccine in newly diagnosed glioma. The table came from immunoSEQ multiplex PCR; TCRdb's copy has only in-frame clones and leaves some out. The data show 50,000 to 60,000 clones, 90% to 95% seen once. The antigens for these receptors are not known. Time point in this sample: week 11, during vaccination. Topical imiquimod was applied with each vaccine dose, which held 300 ug of mutant IDH1 20-mer peptide. The sample in question was PBMCs, obtained from a glioma patient whose treatment included an IDH1 peptide vaccine. The receptors were sampled from a man aged 50-59 years with glioma.

The chain has TRBV28 and TRBJ2-1, with 9 bases matching TRBD2. Germline values: CDR1 MDHEN, CDR2 SYDVKM. The CDR3 is made up of 14 amino acids. V was clipped by 6 bases and J by 4 bases; unmatched bases: 4. The CDR3, as DNA: TGTGCCAGCAGGAGACTAGCGGCGTACAATGAGCAGTTCTTC. Translation gives CASRRLAAYNEQFF. Using reference TRBV28 and TRBJ2-1 for the parts outside the CDR3, the full variable domain is DVKVTQSSRYLVKRTGEKVFLECVQDMDHENMFWYRQDPGLGLRLIYFSYDVKMKEKGDIPEGYSVSREKKERFSLILESASTNQTSMYLCASRRLAAYNEQFFGPGTRLTVL.

The CDR3 spells CASSEDGLPNEQFF. The DNA for the CDR3 is TGTGCCAGCAGTGAAGACGGGTTACCCAATGAGCAGTTCTTC. The chain is built from TRBV2 and TRBJ2-1; D remains ambiguous. This CDR3 comprises 14 residues. CDR1 is SNHLY and CDR2 is FYNNEI in the germline V gene. Trimming shortened V by 1 base and J by 6 bases, and 10 bases separated the two germline ends.

V is TRBV7-6 and J is TRBJ1-3, with D perhaps matching TRBD1 (6 bases). Germline loops: CDR1 SGHVS, CDR2 FNYEAQ. The germline V and J ends were trimmed by 5 bases and 0 bases, with 11 bases remaining between them. The CDR3 loop spans 15 amino acids. CDR3 DNA: TGTGCCAGCAGCCAAAGGGGGAACTCTGGAAACACCATATATTTT. Translation: CASSQRGNSGNTIYF.

This sequence joins TRBV9 and TRBJ2-1; weak D call: TRBD2 (6 bases). In germline, CDR1 is SGDLS, CDR2 YYNGEE. Trimming removed 0 bases at V and 6 bases at J, with 13 bases between. This CDR3 spans 15 amino acids. The CDR3 bases are TGTGCCAGCAGCGTAGGAGGGACTTACTCCAATGAGCAGTTCTTC. Translated, it gives CASSVGGTYSNEQFF.

This chain joins TRBV11-2 and TRBJ2-1; TRBD2 matches at 11 bases. The CDR3 covers 15 residues. Germline CDR1 reads SGHAT; CDR2 reads FQNNGV. Losses at the gene ends were 2 bases for V and 3 bases for J; bases not matched to a gene: 0. CDR3 in amino acids: CASSLTSGSYNEQFF. The CDR3 coding sequence is TGTGCCAGCAGCTTAACTAGCGGGAGCTACAATGAGCAGTTCTTC.

The chain is built from TRBV19 and TRBJ1-2, with unresolved D. This CDR3 has 14 amino acids. Germline V gene lookup returns CDR1 LNHDA and CDR2 SQIVND (reference sequence). The V gene lost 3 bases and the J gene lost 2 bases, with 10 bases spanning the gap. CDR3 DNA: TGTGCCAGTAGTATCGGCAGTACGAACTATGGCTACACCTTC. Encoded protein: CASSIGSTNYGYTF.

Only one count was recorded for this clone. The chain joins TRBV10-1 to TRBJ2-7, with 8 nucleotides matching TRBD2. The CDR3 runs 13 residues. The V segment lost 2 bases and the J segment 5 bases; nucleotides outside the gene matches: 2. Germline CDR1 and CDR2: WNHNN and SYGVQD (reference sequence). CDR3 sequence (DNA): TGCGCCAGCAGTGAGGGGGGACTAGACGAGCAGTACTTC. It translates to CASSEGGLDEQYF.

This clone was detected a few times. The J gene is TRBJ1-6, the V gene TRBV2, with D tentatively TRBD1 (5 bases). The CDR3 covers 11 residues. Trimming removed 7 bases at V and 16 bases at J, with 14 bases between. Germline V CDR1 and CDR2: SNHLY, FYNNEI. CDR3 region: CASKGRTALHF. DNA for the CDR3: TGTGCCAGCAAGGGACGGACGGCTCTCCACTTT.

This clone was seen just once. The V and J genes are TRBV27 and TRBJ2-5; D unresolved. The CDR3 covers 16 residues. Germline CDR1 is MNHEY and CDR2 is SMNVEV (reference sequence). V gave up 3 bases and J gave up 3 bases, with 17 bases separating them. The CDR3 loop is CASSFVPDQAKETQYF. The DNA of the CDR3 is TGTGCCAGCAGTTTCGTGCCAGACCAGGCCAAAGAGACCCAGTACTTC.

This clone was seen once. V and J are TRBV7-9 and TRBJ2-7; D gene unclear. Germline V gene data show CDR1 as SEHNR and CDR2 as FQNEAQ (reference sequence). CDR3 size: 12 residues. Trimming removed 4 bases from V and 9 bases from J, with 13 bases in between. CDR3 sequence (DNA): TGTGCCAGCAGCTCCGTCCCCGTGAGGCAGTACTTC. This gives the protein CASSSVPVRQYF.

J is TRBJ1-6 and V is TRBV5-1; 7 bases agree with TRBD1. Germline V gives CDR1 SGHRS, CDR2 YFSETQ. Trimming cost V 0 bases and J 5 bases; bases outside gene matches: 5. This CDR3 has 16 residues. The CDR3 DNA sequence: TGCGCCAGCAGCTTGGTTGGCAGGGGGAATAATTCACCCCTCCACTTT. Translating it yields CASSLVGRGNNSPLHF.

This clone was seen once. CDR3 region: CASSMVGYEQYF. The CDR3 DNA follows: TGTGCCAGTAGTATGGTAGGCTACGAGCAGTACTTC. V and J are TRBV19 and TRBJ2-7; D unresolved. V gave up 3 bases and J gave up 3 bases, with 6 bases separating them. Germline V gives CDR1 LNHDA, CDR2 SQIVND (reference sequence). This CDR3 region has 12 residues.

The rearrangement links TRBV2 to TRBJ1-5; 10 bases are shared with TRBD1. This CDR3 has 16 residues. Germline V lookup: CDR1 SNHLY, CDR2 FYNNEI. Germline trimming cut 6 bases from V and 6 bases from J; bases unmatched to any gene: 11. CDR3 nucleotides: TGTGCCAGCAGAGAAAGACAGGGGGCTGGCGGTCAGCCCCAGCATTTT. Encoded protein: CASRERQGAGGQPQHF. Filled out from reference TRBV2 and TRBJ1-5, the complete variable domain reads EPEVTQTPSHQVTQMGQEVILRCVPISNHLYFYWYRQILGQKVEFLVSFYNNEISEKSEIFDDQFSVERPDGSNFTLKIRSTKLEDSAMYFCASRERQGAGGQPQHFGDGTRLSIL.

This clone was observed a handful of times. The chain is built from TRBV6-5 and TRBJ2-2; D is possibly TRBD2 (6 bases). The V end was cut by 4 bases, the J end by 2 bases, with 11 bases between. CDR1 is MNHEY, CDR2 SVGAGI, per germline. The CDR3 is made up of 15 amino acids. The CDR3 DNA reads TGTGCCAGCAGTTCGGGAGAAATAAACACCGGGGAGCTGTTTTTT. Translating gives CASSSGEINTGELFF.

J is TRBJ2-1 and V is TRBV4-1; TRBD2 is a possible D gene (6 bases). CDR3 size: 13 residues. The germline CDR1 and CDR2 sequences are MGHRA and YSYEKL. Trimming stripped 0 bases from V and 12 bases from J, with 12 bases between. This CDR3 is CASSQDRESLQFF. The CDR3 DNA reads as TGCGCCAGCAGCCAAGATCGGGAGTCTCTGCAGTTCTTC.

The table lists this clone with a count of one. The chain carries TRBV28 and TRBJ2-5; no definite D call. Looked up from germline, CDR1 is MDHEN and CDR2 is SYDVKM. Trimming cost V 2 bases and J 5 bases, with 9 bases left between them. This CDR3 is 13 amino acids long. The chain's CDR3 is CASSLGRWETQYF. The CDR3 DNA reads TGTGCCAGCAGTTTAGGTCGGTGGGAGACCCAGTACTTC.

The rearrangement uses TRBV6-5 and TRBJ2-5; 8 nucleotides line up with TRBD1. The trim removed 6 bases at V and 4 bases at J, leaving 10 bases unmatched. Germline CDR1 MNHEY, CDR2 SVGAGI. The CDR3 consists of 15 residues. The CDR3 coding sequence is TGTGCCAGCAGACACGGGCGTCAGGGGGCAGAGACCCAGTACTTC. It yields the protein CASRHGRQGAETQYF.

The rearrangement uses TRBV2 and TRBJ2-7, with 9 positions matching TRBD1. The CDR3 covers 12 residues. V gave up 10 bases and J gave up 5 bases; unmatched junction bases: 6. Germline V gene data show CDR1 as SNHLY and CDR2 as FYNNEI. The CDR3 DNA reads as TGTGCCACAGGACAGGGGATTGACGAGCAGTACTTC. Translation gives CATGQGIDEQYF.

The V and J genes are TRBV5-4 and TRBJ1-2; D is uncertain. CDR3 length: 14 residues. Per the germline V gene, CDR1 is SGHNT and CDR2 is YYREEE (reference sequence). With 5 bases removed from V and 4 bases from J, the gap between germline ends came to 15 bases. The chain's CDR3 is CASSPSSGTYGYTF. Here the CDR3 DNA reads TGTGCCAGCAGTCCTTCTTCGGGAACCTATGGCTACACCTTC. The complete variable domain, with remaining parts taken from reference TRBV5-4 and TRBJ1-2, reads ETGVTQSPTHLIKTRGQQVTLRCSSQSGHNTVSWYQQALGQGPQFIFQYYREEENGRGNFPPRFSGLQFPNYSSELNVNALELDDSALYLCASSPSSGTYGYTFGSGTRLTVV.

V gene TRBV5-1 combines with J gene TRBJ1-2; 9 nucleotides match TRBD1. Germline CDR1 SGHRS, CDR2 YFSETQ. V shed 1 base and J 4 bases; nucleotides not matched to a gene: 8. The CDR3 has 16 amino acids. The CDR3 region is CASSLTPGQGGYGYTF. Here the CDR3 DNA reads TGCGCCAGCAGCTTGACCCCGGGACAGGGTGGCTATGGCTACACCTTC.